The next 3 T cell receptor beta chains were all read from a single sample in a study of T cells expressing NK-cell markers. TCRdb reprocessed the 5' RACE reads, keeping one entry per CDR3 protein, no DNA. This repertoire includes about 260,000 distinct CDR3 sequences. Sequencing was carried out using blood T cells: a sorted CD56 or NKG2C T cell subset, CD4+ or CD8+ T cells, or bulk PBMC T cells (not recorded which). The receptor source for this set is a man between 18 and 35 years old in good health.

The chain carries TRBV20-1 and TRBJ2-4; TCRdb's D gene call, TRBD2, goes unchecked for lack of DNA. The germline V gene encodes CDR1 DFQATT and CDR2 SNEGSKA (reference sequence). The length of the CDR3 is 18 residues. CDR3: CSARADSGRELAKNIQYF.

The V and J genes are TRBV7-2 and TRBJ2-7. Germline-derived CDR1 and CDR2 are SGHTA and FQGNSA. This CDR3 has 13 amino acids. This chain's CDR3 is CASSLAGVGEQYF. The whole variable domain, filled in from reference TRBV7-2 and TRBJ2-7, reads GAGVSQSPSNKVTEKGKDVELRCDPISGHTALYWYRQSLGQGLEFLIYFQGNSAPDKSGLPSDRFSAERTGGSVSTLTIQRTQQEDSAVYLCASSLAGVGEQYFGPGTRLTVT.

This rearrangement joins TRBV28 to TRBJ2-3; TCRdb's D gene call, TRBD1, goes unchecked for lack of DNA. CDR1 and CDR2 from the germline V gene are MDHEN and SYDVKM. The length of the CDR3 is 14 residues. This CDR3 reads CASSSGQGPDTQYF.